One and the same sample provided the 10 T cell receptor beta chains below, sequenced in a study of response to subunit inactivated influenza vaccine. TCRdb passed the RT-PCR reads through MiXCR, listing each CDR3 protein once. Among roughly 500,000 distinct CDR3 sequences, 16% were seen once, and the ten largest hold less than 4%. The sequencing here drew on CD4+ T cells sorted from PBMCs, taken about 23 months after vaccination. These receptor sequences come from a man in his fifties or sixties who received an inactivated influenza vaccine.

This clonotype was seen a handful of times. J is TRBJ1-2 and V is TRBV27; 7 bases are a match to TRBD1. The germline CDR1 and CDR2 sequences are MNHEY and SMNVEV (reference sequence). There are 16 residues in the CDR3. V shed 8 bases, J shed 2 bases, and the junction held 14 bases outside the gene matches. The CDR3 sequence is CASGLLRQGGNYGYTF. For the CDR3, the DNA is TGTGCCAGCGGGCTCTTGAGACAGGGAGGCAACTATGGCTACACCTTC.

This clonotype has only a few counts. The chain recombines TRBV14 with TRBJ2-1; no definite D call. The CDR3 consists of 12 residues. Trimming took 0 bases from V and 9 from J, leaving 6 bases between them. Germline V lookup: CDR1 SGHDN, CDR2 FVKESK. CDR3 residues: CASSQDRVEQFF. For the CDR3, the DNA is TGTGCCAGCAGCCAAGACCGTGTTGAGCAGTTCTTC.

CDR3 nucleotides: TGCAGCGCCAGAGGGCTCCGGAGGGGTACTGAAGCTTTCTTT. This encodes CSARGLRRGTEAFF. The chain couples TRBV29-1 to TRBJ1-1, with TRBD1 as a possible D gene (5 bases). Germline V gene data show CDR1 as SQVTM and CDR2 as ANQGSEA. The CDR3 is 14 amino acids. Trimming left V 7 bases short and J 5 bases short, with 20 bases between.

The rearrangement joins TRBV6-2 or TRBV6-3 to TRBJ1-5, with D unclear. The CDR3 has 13 residues. CDR1 and CDR2 from the germline V gene are MNHEY and SVGEGT. Between the trimmed V and J ends, which lost 4 bases and 5 bases, there was a span of 9 bases. CDR3: CASSSDVDQPQHF. The CDR3 DNA reads TGTGCCAGCAGTTCCGACGTCGATCAGCCCCAGCATTTT.

The chain employs TRBV10-3 and TRBJ1-1; D not certain. V was cut by 4 bases and J by 0 bases, with 12 bases left in between. The germline gives CDR1 ENHRY, CDR2 SYGVKD. CDR3 length: 15 amino acids. CDR3 DNA: TGTGCCATCAGTGGCTCTGAAGGGATGAACACTGAAGCTTTCTTT. It codes for CAISGSEGMNTEAFF.

The V and J genes are TRBV10-3 and TRBJ2-7, with unresolved D. Germline lookup yields CDR1 ENHRY and CDR2 SYGVKD. V was pared by 0 bases and J by 5 bases, with 2 bases between. The CDR3 has 11 residues. This chain's CDR3 is CAISESHEQYF. The CDR3 DNA reads as TGTGCCATCAGTGAGTCCCACGAGCAGTACTTC.

This chain uses TRBV7-9 with TRBJ2-5, with unresolved D. The V end was cut by 5 bases, the J end by 5 bases, with 9 bases between. The V gene's germline CDR1 is SEHNR and CDR2 FQNEAQ (reference sequence). The CDR3 totals 12 residues. The CDR3 loop reads CASSRPRETQYF. As DNA, the CDR3 is TGTGCCAGCAGCCGCCCTCGGGAGACCCAGTACTTC.

The chain employs TRBV27 and TRBJ2-1; the D is unclear. In germline, CDR1 is MNHEY, CDR2 SMNVEV (reference sequence). This CDR3 region has 11 residues. Trimming cost V 6 bases and J 12 bases, with 12 bases left between them. The CDR3 loop reads CASRTATVQFF. Written as DNA, the CDR3 is TGTGCCAGCAGGACTGCAACGGTGCAGTTCTTC.

There are a few counts of this clonotype. The rearrangement uses TRBV24-1 and TRBJ2-4, with no clear D. Trimming removed 7 bases at V and 6 bases at J, with 9 bases between. The CDR3 extends over 12 amino acids. Germline-derived CDR1 and CDR2 are KGHDR and SFDVKD. CDR3 DNA sequence: TGTGCCACCAGCGACCTTGGAAACATTCAGTACTTC. This translates into CATSDLGNIQYF.

This clonotype was recorded many times. The chain recombines TRBV18 with TRBJ2-7; D not resolved. CDR3 length: 12 amino acids. Per germline, CDR1 KGHSH and CDR2 LQKENI. V lost 2 bases, J lost 3 bases, and 5 bases lay in between. The chain's CDR3 is CASSPSIYEQYF. The CDR3 DNA reads TGTGCCAGCTCACCATCAATCTACGAGCAGTACTTC.